This T cell receptor beta chain derives from a study of T cells in Graves' hyperthyroidism and ophthalmopathy. Study background: Peripheral blood was drawn at first diagnosis, prior to all treatment.

The TCR beta CDR3 regions underwent amplification using RNA transcripts as the source. An initial round of RT-PCR targeting the TCR CDR3 relied on the HTBI primer set. TCRdb recomputed calls from the multiplex PCR reads with MiXCR, one row per CDR3 protein. The sample records 400,000 to 450,000 distinct CDR3 sequences, about 14% being singletons. CDR1 is MGHRA and CDR2 is YSYEKL in the germline V gene. V lost 3 bases, J lost 5 bases, and 13 bases lay in between. The CDR3 extends over 15 amino acids. This clonotype was recorded a few times. This chain links TRBV4-1 with TRBJ2-2; D remains unclear. This clonotype was sampled from a man between 18 and 35 years old with Graves' ophthalmopathy. The sequenced material came from blood. The CDR3 region has the DNA TGCGCCAGCAGCCAGATGACGGCATGGACCGGGGAGCTGTTTTTT. Its protein is CASSQMTAWTGELFF.